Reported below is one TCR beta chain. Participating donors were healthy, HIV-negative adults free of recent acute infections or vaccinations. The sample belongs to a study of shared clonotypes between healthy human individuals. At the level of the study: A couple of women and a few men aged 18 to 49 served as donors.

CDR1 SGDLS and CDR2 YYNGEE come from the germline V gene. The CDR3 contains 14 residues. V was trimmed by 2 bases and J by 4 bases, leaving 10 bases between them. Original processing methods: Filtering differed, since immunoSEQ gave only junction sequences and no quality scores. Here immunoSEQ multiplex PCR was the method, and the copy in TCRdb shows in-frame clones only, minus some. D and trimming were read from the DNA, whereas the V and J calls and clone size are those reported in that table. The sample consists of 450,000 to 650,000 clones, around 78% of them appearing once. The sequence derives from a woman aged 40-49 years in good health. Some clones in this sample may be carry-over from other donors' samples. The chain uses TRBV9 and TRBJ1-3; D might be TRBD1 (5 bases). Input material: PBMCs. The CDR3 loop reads CASSVRGEGNTIYF. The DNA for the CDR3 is TGTGCCAGCAGCGTGCGGGGCGAGGGAAACACCATATATTTT.